These T cell receptor beta chains were read from a single sample in a study of technical replicates of blood from a few donors. Using immunoSEQ multiplex PCR, the repertoire was profiled, and TCRdb retains in-frame clones only, with some absent. The repertoire holds about 80,000 clones, 97% seen once, with more than 0.15% in the top ten. Sample: T cells isolated from PBMCs. The receptor set was obtained from a human donor in good health. Both conserved end residues are trimmed from each CDR3. A D gene is named only where the DNA matches it firmly.

J gene: TRBJ1-3
D gene: -
V gene: TRBV25-1
CDR3 protein: ASSPTSGNSGNTIY

J gene: TRBJ1-5
D gene: -
V gene: TRBV18
CDR3 protein: ASSGTNSNQPQH

J gene: TRBJ2-7
D gene: -
V gene: TRBV5-1
CDR3 protein: ASSLDPPLGYEQY

J gene: TRBJ2-7
D gene: -
V gene: TRBV10-3
CDR3 protein: AISHLATGLSYEQY

J gene: TRBJ1-2
D gene: TRBD1
V gene: TRBV28
CDR3 protein: ASSPRTGEGYT

J gene: TRBJ2-3
D gene: -
V gene: TRBV30
CDR3 protein: AWNRDTDTQY

J gene: TRBJ1-1
D gene: -
V gene: TRBV28
CDR3 protein: ASSFPGLNTEAF

J gene: TRBJ2-2
D gene: TRBD1
V gene: TRBV28
CDR3 protein: ASSQPRGQKNTGELF

J gene: TRBJ2-1
D gene: TRBD2
V gene: TRBV14
CDR3 protein: ASSQHSGRIWNEQF

J gene: TRBJ1-2
D gene: -
V gene: TRBV5-6
CDR3 protein: ASSTGTQRGYGYT

J gene: TRBJ2-5
D gene: -
V gene: TRBV18
CDR3 protein: ASSPSSRGTPTWETQY

J gene: TRBJ1-1
D gene: -
V gene: TRBV6-1
CDR3 protein: ASSEAASRVTEAF

J gene: TRBJ2-7
D gene: -
V gene: TRBV11-2
CDR3 protein: ASSGHSYEQY

J gene: TRBJ2-1
D gene: TRBD2
V gene: TRBV2
CDR3 protein: ASSGTSGGERPSGNEQF

J gene: TRBJ1-6
D gene: -
V gene: TRBV7-9
CDR3 protein: ASSRQSKGNNSPLH

J gene: TRBJ2-1
D gene: -
V gene: TRBV10-1
CDR3 protein: ASSDPSRTRLYNEQF

J gene: TRBJ2-7
D gene: -
V gene: TRBV6-5
CDR3 protein: ASSSGVSNEQY

J gene: TRBJ1-1
D gene: TRBD1
V gene: TRBV27
CDR3 protein: ASSLLGSGQGDTEAF

J gene: TRBJ2-7
D gene: TRBD1
V gene: TRBV30
CDR3 protein: AWSTGGPYEQY

J gene: TRBJ1-1
D gene: TRBD1
V gene: TRBV7-9
CDR3 protein: ASSLRAGGNTEAF

J gene: TRBJ2-3
D gene: -
V gene: TRBV5-1
CDR3 protein: ASSLAGIRGGALKDTQY

J gene: TRBJ2-2
D gene: -
V gene: TRBV4-2
CDR3 protein: ASSQDSRGRGTGELF

J gene: TRBJ2-5
D gene: -
V gene: TRBV4-1
CDR3 protein: ASSPGETQY

J gene: TRBJ2-7
D gene: TRBD1
V gene: TRBV28
CDR3 protein: ASSPDRNYEQY

J gene: TRBJ2-3
D gene: TRBD2
V gene: TRBV27
CDR3 protein: ASSAGLARHTQY

J gene: TRBJ1-1
D gene: -
V gene: TRBV28
CDR3 protein: ASSPQTGRNTEAF

J gene: TRBJ1-2
D gene: TRBD1
V gene: TRBV27
CDR3 protein: ASSLSNLGQGLYGYT

J gene: TRBJ1-1
D gene: -
V gene: TRBV2
CDR3 protein: ASSEAGGRLEAF